A selection of T cell receptor beta chains follows, all from one sample in a study of OX40 agonist ivuxolimab in advanced cancers. Assay used: immunoSEQ multiplex PCR; TCRdb lists only in-frame clones, some missing. The table has roughly 70,000 clones, more than 70% seen once. Specimen: CD4+ or CD8+ T cells sorted from blood, collected in a trial of the OX40 agonist ivuxolimab. These TCRs come from an adult with an advanced solid tumor such as melanoma, head and neck, liver or kidney cancer. CDR3s include the opening cysteine and the closing phenylalanine or tryptophan. A D gene is named only where the DNA matches it firmly. Clone sizes are given selectively: once, few, many, or a class where the clone is expanded.

length,V,J,size,D,CDR3,DNA
14,TRBV6-4,TRBJ1-4,once,TRBD1,CAKEPGQGHEKLFF,TGTGCCAAGGAACCGGGACAGGGGCATGAAAAACTGTTTTTT
17,TRBV5-4,TRBJ1-3,.,TRBD1,CASSLAIDRGSGNTIYF,TGTGCCAGCAGCTTGGCCATCGACAGGGGGAGTGGAAACACCATATATTTT
16,TRBV5-4,TRBJ2-5,.,TRBD1,CASSLPLTGGGETQYF,TGTGCCAGCAGCTTGCCATTGACAGGGGGCGGGGAGACCCAGTACTTC
13,TRBV5-4,TRBJ1-2,.,.,CASSLEERYGYTF,TGTGCCAGCAGCTTGGAGGAGAGGTATGGCTACACCTTC
13,TRBV21-1,TRBJ2-3,.,.,CASRARYTDTQYF,TGTGCCAGCAGAGCCAGATACACAGATACGCAGTATTTT
13,TRBV7-2,TRBJ1-1,large,TRBD1,CASSAQGTTEAFF,TGTGCCAGCAGCGCACAGGGGACGACTGAAGCTTTCTTT
13,TRBV6-1,TRBJ2-5,.,TRBD1,CASNRGWQETQYF,TGTGCCAGCAACAGGGGGTGGCAAGAGACCCAGTACTTC
13,TRBV6-5,TRBJ1-2,.,.,CASSSGSPYGYTF,TGTGCCAGCAGCTCCGGGTCTCCATATGGCTACACCTTC
16,TRBV19,TRBJ2-3,.,.,CASSIVIPGTADTQYF,TGTGCCAGTAGTATAGTCATCCCCGGGACGGCAGATACGCAGTATTTT
16,TRBV6-7,TRBJ2-7,few,TRBD2,CASSYSEREGSYEQYF,TGTGCCAGCAGTTACTCCGAGCGGGAGGGGTCCTACGAGCAGTACTTC
13,TRBV30,TRBJ1-2,once,.,CAWSVWGNYGYTF,TGTGCCTGGAGTGTATGGGGAAACTATGGCTACACCTTC
14,TRBV5-1,TRBJ1-1,once,.,CASHSGSGTGGAFF,TGCGCCAGCCACAGCGGGTCGGGAACGGGCGGAGCTTTCTTT
15,TRBV9,TRBJ2-7,once,TRBD1,CASSEGQGSSYEQYF,TGTGCCAGCAGCGAGGGACAGGGGAGCTCCTACGAGCAGTACTTC
14,TRBV21-1,TRBJ1-1,.,.,CASSCPVAATEAFF,TGTGCCAGCAGCTGTCCTGTGGCAGCCACTGAAGCTTTCTTT
14,TRBV6-1,TRBJ2-7,.,TRBD1,CASRGGTGFLEQYF,TGTGCCAGTCGTGGGGGGACAGGGTTCCTCGAGCAGTACTTC
13,TRBV9,TRBJ1-1,.,.,CASSIQGGTEAFF,TGTGCCAGCAGCATTCAGGGAGGGACTGAAGCTTTCTTT